Below, 4 T cell receptor beta chains from the same sample are listed, as sequenced in a study of blood T cell repertoires in COVID-19. Clones were read by immunoSEQ multiplex PCR, and TCRdb kept only the in-frame ones, dropping some. Altogether over 95,000 clones are present, approximately 90% being singletons, with the ten largest covering approximately 4.4%. Sequences were obtained from peripheral blood. These TCRs come from a woman aged 50 to 65 with acute or convalescent COVID-19.

The chain links TRBV6-1 to TRBJ2-5; no definite D call. Per germline, CDR1 MNHNS and CDR2 SASEGT. The V end was cut by 2 bases, the J end by 4 bases, with 2 bases between. The CDR3 is made up of 11 amino acids. The CDR3 bases are TGTGCCAGCAGTGAACGAGAGACCCAGTACTTC. This translates into CASSERETQYF.

The genes are TRBV19 and TRBJ2-7; 9 bases map to TRBD1. Trimming took 5 bases from V and 3 from J; bases not matched to a gene: 5. The CDR3 has 14 residues. Germline V lookup: CDR1 LNHDA, CDR2 SQIVND (reference sequence). This CDR3 reads CASSGQGTFYEQYF. For the CDR3, the DNA is TGTGCCAGTAGTGGACAGGGGACCTTCTACGAGCAGTACTTC.

This sequence joins TRBV2 and TRBJ1-2; tentatively, D is TRBD1 (5 bases). Trimming removed 4 bases from V and 5 bases from J, with 17 bases in between. CDR3 size: 15 residues. Germline V gene sequence: CDR1 SNHLY, CDR2 FYNNEI. This CDR3 reads CASSVLAGPAYGYTF. CDR3 sequence (DNA): TGTGCCAGCAGTGTTTTGGCGGGGCCGGCATATGGCTACACCTTC.

The CDR3 DNA follows: TGTGCCAGCAGCCCCCACAGGGAGCCCACTGAAGCTTTCTTT. Protein: CASSPHREPTEAFF. This chain links TRBV28 with TRBJ1-1; tentatively, D is TRBD1 (6 bases). With 6 bases removed from V and 4 bases from J, the gap between germline ends came to 15 bases. This CDR3 is built from 14 residues. From germline, CDR1 is MDHEN and CDR2 SYDVKM.